This T cell receptor beta chain originates from a study of T cell responses to AZD1222 COVID-19 vaccine (TCRdb year 2021). With regard to the full study: AZD1222 recipients with second doses at about 4 weeks or about 12 weeks were pooled, because spike-specific TCR depth and breadth did not differ between schedules. Trial participants were enrolled by age into 18-55, 56-69 and 70-plus year subgroups, with 148, 28 and 57 TCR-sequenced participants respectively. TCR sequencing covered more than 230 trial participants: roughly 200 given two doses of AZD1222 and about 26 given two doses of MenACWY control vaccine.

In regard to this clone: Its antigen is not yet known. The sample holds no much larger clone one base away, and base qualities are not on file.

From the cysteine up to the phenylalanine, the CDR3 has a length of 14 residues. Only CDR3 DNA is held: 42 bases, read in frame from base 1. Based on the germline V gene, the CDR1 and CDR2 sequences are ENHRY and SYGVKD. V lost 4 bases and J lost 0 bases; the stretch between them is 7 bases long. Taken with the paper, the label for time point translates to: baseline before first vaccination. The vaccinee samples were drawn from two UK trials, COV001 and COV002, one of which was a single-blind randomized controlled phase 2/3 trial testing AZD1222 (ChAdOx1 nCoV-19) in healthy adults. Trial participant PBMC samples were collected at day 0 and day 28 after the second dose for TCRbeta chain sequencing. Points the paper makes about the study in general: Nearly half of unique spike-specific TCRs reportedly recognized epitopes outside regions mutated in the B.1.351 and B.1.1.7 variants. After two AZD1222 doses, both the breadth and the depth of spike-specific TCRs were significantly higher than at day 0 and than in MenACWY recipients. In the small 56-69-year group, the increase in depth fell short of significance, most likely because of low power. Conclusions about previously exposed vaccinees are limited, since just 6 or 7 AZD1222 recipients were seropositive for SARS-CoV-2 at baseline. Participants were mostly white British and included more females than males, and it was suggested by the authors that clonal diversity may have been underestimated. Because no day 14 peak-response samples were available, the repertoires could be characterized only after the peak T cell response. CD4 TCRs associated with the vaccine covered the entire spike protein, and the dominant responses were in regions 160-218 and 743-854.

The CDR3 regions of human TCRbeta chains were analyzed by immunosequencing. From the authors' description of their analysis: Repertoire TCRs were matched against a reference library of SARS-CoV-2-specific TCRs generated with the MIRA antigen-specificity platform. Breadth was defined as the fraction of unique TCRs that were SARS-CoV-2-associated. Depth was defined as the fraction of total T cells that were SARS-CoV-2-associated. Each spike-specific TCR was assigned to its reactive spike region and to a CD4 or CD8 class using the MIRA data. Log10-transformed breadth and depth values were compared by one-way ANOVA with Sidak's multiple comparisons tests. Imported from immuneACCESS, the table was reduced by TCRdb to in-frame sequences with V and J called. These copies leave out some clones; in studies compared against another copy, an unresolved V gene accounts for under half, and the cause of the remainder is not known. V and J calls and clone size come straight from that table; D and trimming were deduced from the DNA. The sample table records over 75,000 clones; roughly nine tenths of these occur just once. The ten largest clones capture around 2% of the sample.

The receptor's source is an adult in good health. The specimen comprised peripheral blood, sampled on day 0 of AZD1222 vaccination. In this chain, TRBV10-3 is recombined with TRBJ1-5, with no confident D gene call. CDR3 region: CAISAEYSNQPQHF. The nucleotide sequence reads as follows: TGTGCCATCAGTGCGGAGTATAGCAATCAGCCCCAGCATTTT.